The clone carrying this TCR beta chain occurred a few times. Antigen: not known. This sample stems from a study of T-cell memory formation after mild COVID-19. Regarding the study as a whole: That cross-reactive memory joined was suggested by some responding clones appearing in pre-infection memory.

MiXCR was run by TCRdb on the 5' RACE reads, yielding one entry per CDR3 protein. Of 300,000 to 400,000 distinct CDR3 sequences in the sample, around 30% were seen once. The CDR3 loop spans 12 amino acids. The J segment lost 10 bases and the V segment lost 4 bases, leaving 2 bases of the junction unmatched. Germline V CDR1 and CDR2: SGHVS, FQNEAQ. This TCR was sampled from an adult woman who had mild COVID-19 (a few samples of this study predate the infection). Cell type and time point are not known. Input material: PBMCs or a T cell subset sorted from them (not recorded which). The chain joins TRBV7-8 to TRBJ2-1; 9 nucleotides line up with TRBD2. The CDR3 protein is CASSWAGGEQFF. The CDR3 DNA is TGTGCCAGCAGCTGGGCGGGGGGGGAGCAGTTCTTC.